Below, one T cell receptor (beta chain) is given with its context. This clonotype was detected ten times or more. It lacks a known antigen. Within one base of it there is no much larger clone, and no base qualities were kept. The data originate from a study of T cells in Graves' hyperthyroidism and ophthalmopathy (dated by TCRdb to about 2019). In terms of the full investigation: Peripheral blood was sampled at the time of initial diagnosis, prior to any treatment. An independent validation cohort of about 19 hyperthyroidism patients and approximately 17 patients who later progressed to ophthalmopathy tested prospective prediction of ophthalmopathy. Once sampling was done, hyperthyroidism patients were given methimazole at a starting dose of 30 mg daily, whereas ophthalmopathy patients were given high-dose intravenous methylprednisolone. A discovery cohort of approximately 100 patients, roughly 43 with Graves' ophthalmopathy and about 60 with stable Graves' hyperthyroidism, was used to find distinguishing TCR V-J signatures. The study also compared thyroid tissue and blood T-cell repertoires from several Graves' hyperthyroidism patients. The paper reports TCR Vbeta CDR3 sequencing of 135 peripheral blood samples: 43 ophthalmopathy, under 80 hyperthyroidism and about 17 progressor patients. The 90 to 100 discovery patients were randomly divided into training and test sets at a 7:3 ratio.

General conclusions and limits of the study: A model built on a 13 V-J signature distinguished ophthalmopathy from stable hyperthyroidism, reaching around 90% sensitivity and around 81% specificity in cross-validation and 80%/75% in testing. In validation, the model predicted progression to ophthalmopathy a median of roughly 6.1 months before onset, with roughly 68% sensitivity and roughly 72% specificity. Most expanded thyroid clonotypes (frequency above 0.001) were also found in blood, which suggests that blood repertoires may mirror thyroid immune responses. No statistical method was used to set the sample size in advance, and investigators knew the group allocation.

Hyperthyroidism patients were newly diagnosed, had a disease duration of under 2 months, and were aged 18 to 65 years. Exclusion was applied to patients with uncontrolled infections, other autoimmune diseases, pregnancy or lactation. Diagnoses relied on clinical symptoms, serum thyroxine and TRAb, thyroid ultrasound and orbital computed tomography. Blood from progressor patients was collected at the time of first diagnosis with hyperthyroidism, before any ophthalmopathy symptoms had appeared. Ficoll-Paque density gradient centrifugation was used to isolate PBMCs from about 10 ml of fresh peripheral blood. Patients classed as progressors first received a Graves' hyperthyroidism diagnosis and then went on to develop ophthalmopathy during follow-up. Trizol reagent was used to extract total RNA, and RNA quality was then checked on an Agilent 2100 Bioanalyzer. The CDR3 runs 14 amino acids, cysteine and phenylalanine included. Only CDR3 DNA is held: 42 bases, read in frame from base 1. V and J lose 0 bases and 1 base, and a span of 6 bases separates them. The germline V gene supplies CDR1 SGHTA and CDR2 FQGTGA.

The TCR beta CDR3 regions were amplified from RNA transcripts. For the first round of RT-PCR on the TCR CDR3, the HTBI primer set was used together with the Qiagen OneStep RT-PCR kit. Libraries were constructed in a second round of multiplex PCR, after which size selection and purification were carried out. Libraries were sequenced paired-end with 100 bp reads on an Illumina HiSeq2000. The source study handled its data this way. SOAPnuke was used to process the raw data, with reads discarded if the reads contained adapters or uncalled bases, had a mean Phred below 15, or lacked an exact constant-primer or identifier match. High-quality paired reads were merged with COPE v1.2.5, and unique nucleotide sequences were defined as clonotypes. MiTCR v1.1 was used to align clonotypes to the IMGT TRBV, TRBD and TRBJ reference segments. Analysis was restricted to V-J combinations with a frequency above 0.0001, which covered roughly 99% of repertoires. The TCS score was defined as F50 (clonal expansion) divided by E x V (chaos), with BLOSUM62-based TCRdist calculated between CDR3 peptides within each V-J. Welch's t-statistics and random forest reduced roughly 500 V-J features to 13, which were used in a naive Bayes classifier (R e1071). TCRdb trimmed the raw reads at Q25, called clones with MiXCR and kept productive beta chains. Every entry covers one CDR3 protein and lists the most common genes and DNA from its rows. The authors' filters were not applied to this entry. The sample has roughly 180,000 distinct CDR3 sequences on record, about a tenth of them singletons. Less than 25% of the sample lies in the top ten.

The sequence was obtained from a woman aged 18 to 35 with Graves' hyperthyroidism that later progressed to Graves' ophthalmopathy. Specimen: blood. The chain is encoded by TRBV7-3 joined to TRBJ1-1, with the D gene not confidently named. For the CDR3, the sequence is CASSLTNGNTEAFF. The DNA sequence follows: TGTGCCAGCAGCTTAACAAACGGGAACACTGAAGCTTTCTTT.